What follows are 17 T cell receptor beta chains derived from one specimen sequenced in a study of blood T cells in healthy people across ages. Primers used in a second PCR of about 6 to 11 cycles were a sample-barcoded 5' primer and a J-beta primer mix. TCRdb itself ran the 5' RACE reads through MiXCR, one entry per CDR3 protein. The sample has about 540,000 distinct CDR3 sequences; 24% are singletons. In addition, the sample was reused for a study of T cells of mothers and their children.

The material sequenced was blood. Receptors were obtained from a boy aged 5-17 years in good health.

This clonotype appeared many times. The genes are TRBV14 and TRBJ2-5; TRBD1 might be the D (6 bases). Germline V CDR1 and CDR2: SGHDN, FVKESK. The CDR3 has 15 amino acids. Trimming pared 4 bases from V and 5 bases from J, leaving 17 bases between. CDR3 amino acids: CASSPGHLTGETQYF. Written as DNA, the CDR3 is TGTGCCAGCAGCCCCGGACACCTCACAGGGGAGACCCAGTACTTC. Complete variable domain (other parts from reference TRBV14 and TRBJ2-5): EAGVTQFPSHSVIEKGQTVTLRCDPISGHDNLYWYRRVMGKEIKFLLHFVKESKQDESGMPNNRFLAERTGGTYSTLKVQPAELEDSGVYFCASSPGHLTGETQYFGPGTRLLVL.

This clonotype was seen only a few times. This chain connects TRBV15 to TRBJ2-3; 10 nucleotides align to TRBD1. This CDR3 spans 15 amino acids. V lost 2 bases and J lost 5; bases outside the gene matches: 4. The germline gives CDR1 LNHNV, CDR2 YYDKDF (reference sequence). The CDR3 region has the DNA TGTGCCACCAGCAGACCAGGGACAGGGGAAGATACGCAGTATTTT. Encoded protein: CATSRPGTGEDTQYF.

Here the CDR3 reads CATSQGGGQPQHF. CDR3 DNA sequence: TGTGCCACCAGCCAGGGTGGAGGGCAGCCCCAGCATTTT. The chain is built from TRBV15 and TRBJ1-5, with D perhaps matching TRBD1 (5 bases). CDR1 is LNHNV and CDR2 is YYDKDF in the germline V gene (reference sequence). Trimming pared 5 bases from V and 7 bases from J, leaving 12 bases between. The CDR3 is 13 residues long.

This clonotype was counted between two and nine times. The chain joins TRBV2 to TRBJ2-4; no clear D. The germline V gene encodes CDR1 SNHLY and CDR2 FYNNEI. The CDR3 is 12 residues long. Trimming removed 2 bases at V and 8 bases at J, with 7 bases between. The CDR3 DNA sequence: TGTGCCAGCAGTGAATTTGTGGACATTCAGTACTTC. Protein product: CASSEFVDIQYF.

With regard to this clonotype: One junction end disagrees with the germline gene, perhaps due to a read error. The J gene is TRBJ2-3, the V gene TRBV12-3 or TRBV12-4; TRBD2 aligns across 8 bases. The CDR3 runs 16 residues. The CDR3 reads CASSPHSGGATGTQYF. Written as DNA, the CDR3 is TGTGCCAGCAGTCCACATTCGGGGGGGGCAACAGGTACGCAGTATTTT.

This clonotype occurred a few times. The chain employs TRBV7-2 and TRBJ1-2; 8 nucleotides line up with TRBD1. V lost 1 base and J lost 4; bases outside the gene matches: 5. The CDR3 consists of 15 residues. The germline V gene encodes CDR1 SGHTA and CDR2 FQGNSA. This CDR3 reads CASSLGGQGGYGYTF. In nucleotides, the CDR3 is TGTGCCAGCAGCTTAGGCGGACAGGGCGGCTATGGCTACACCTTC.

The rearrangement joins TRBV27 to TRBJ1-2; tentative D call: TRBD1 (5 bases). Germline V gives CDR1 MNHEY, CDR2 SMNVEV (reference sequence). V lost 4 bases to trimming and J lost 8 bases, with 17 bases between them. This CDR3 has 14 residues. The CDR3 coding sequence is TGTGCCAGCAGTTGGAGGGGCACAGAGTGGGGCTACACCTTC. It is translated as CASSWRGTEWGYTF.

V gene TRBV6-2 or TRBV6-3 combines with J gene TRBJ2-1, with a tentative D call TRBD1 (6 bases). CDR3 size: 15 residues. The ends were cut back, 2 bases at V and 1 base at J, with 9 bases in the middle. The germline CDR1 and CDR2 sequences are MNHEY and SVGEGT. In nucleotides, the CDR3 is TGTGCCAGCAGTTACGGACAGCCATCCTACAATGAGCAGTTCTTC. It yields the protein CASSYGQPSYNEQFF.

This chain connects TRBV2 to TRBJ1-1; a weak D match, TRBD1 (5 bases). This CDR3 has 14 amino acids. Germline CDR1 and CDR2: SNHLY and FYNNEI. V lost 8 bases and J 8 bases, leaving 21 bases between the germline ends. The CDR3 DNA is TGTGCCAGCCTTCGGGACCTCATGGCGGCGGAAGCTTTCTTT. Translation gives CASLRDLMAAEAFF.

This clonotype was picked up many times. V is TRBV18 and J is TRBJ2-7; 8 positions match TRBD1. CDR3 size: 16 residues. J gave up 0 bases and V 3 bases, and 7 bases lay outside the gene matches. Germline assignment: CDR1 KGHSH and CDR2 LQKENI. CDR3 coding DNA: TGTGCCAGCTCACCCACCCCGGGACAGGACTCCTACGAGCAGTACTTC. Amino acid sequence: CASSPTPGQDSYEQYF. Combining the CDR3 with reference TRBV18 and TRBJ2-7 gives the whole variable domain NAGVMQNPRHLVRRRGQEARLRCSPMKGHSHVYWYRQLPEEGLKFMVYLQKENIIDESGMPKERFSAEFPKEGPSILRIQQVVRGDSAAYFCASSPTPGQDSYEQYFGPGTRLTVT.

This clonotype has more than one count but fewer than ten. In DNA, the CDR3 is TGTGCCAGCACCCTATTAGGCCCACAGAGCACAGATACGCAGTATTTT. It codes for CASTLLGPQSTDTQYF. The rearrangement uses TRBV28 and TRBJ2-3; D is undetermined. From germline, CDR1 is MDHEN and CDR2 SYDVKM. Trimming shortened V by 7 bases and J by 0 bases, and 17 bases separated the two germline ends. CDR3 length: 16 residues.

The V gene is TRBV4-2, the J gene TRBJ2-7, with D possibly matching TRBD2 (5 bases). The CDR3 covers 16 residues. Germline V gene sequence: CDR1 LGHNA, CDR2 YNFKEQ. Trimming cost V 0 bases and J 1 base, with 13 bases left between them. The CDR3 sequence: CASSQDWSGDSYEQYF. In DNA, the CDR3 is TGTGCCAGCAGCCAAGACTGGTCCGGGGATTCCTACGAGCAGTACTTC.

The CDR3 DNA is TGTGCCACCGGGGCGGAGGATGAAAAACTGTTTTTT. It translates to CATGAEDEKLFF. The V call is TRBV12-3 or TRBV12-4, the J call TRBJ1-4, with D possibly TRBD1 on 5 matching bases. Trimming pared 10 bases from V and 6 bases from J, leaving 12 bases between. The CDR3 runs 12 residues.

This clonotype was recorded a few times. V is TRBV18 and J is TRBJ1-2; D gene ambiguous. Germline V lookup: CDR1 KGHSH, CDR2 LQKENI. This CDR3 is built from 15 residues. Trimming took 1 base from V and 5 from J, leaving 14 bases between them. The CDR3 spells CASSPRSGDPYGYTF. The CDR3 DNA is TGTGCCAGCTCACCACGGTCGGGAGACCCATATGGCTACACCTTC.

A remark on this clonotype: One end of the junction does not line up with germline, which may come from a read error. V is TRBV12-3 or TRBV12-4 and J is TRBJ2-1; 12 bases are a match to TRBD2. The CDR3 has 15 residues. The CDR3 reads CACSLLAGGGSEQFF. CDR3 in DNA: TGTGCCTGCAGCTTACTAGCGGGAGGAGGTAGTGAGCAGTTCTTC.

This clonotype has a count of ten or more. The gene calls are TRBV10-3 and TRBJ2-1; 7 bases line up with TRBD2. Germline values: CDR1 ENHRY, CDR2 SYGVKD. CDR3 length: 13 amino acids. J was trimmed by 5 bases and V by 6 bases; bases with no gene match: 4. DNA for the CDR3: TGTGCCATCAGAGGCGGGGGAGACAATGAGCAGTTCTTC. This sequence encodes CAIRGGGDNEQFF.

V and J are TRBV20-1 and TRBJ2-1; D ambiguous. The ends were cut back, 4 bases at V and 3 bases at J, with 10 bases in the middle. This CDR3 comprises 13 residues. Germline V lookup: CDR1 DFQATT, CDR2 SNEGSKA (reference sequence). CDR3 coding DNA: TGCAGTGCTATTGTGCTGGACTACAATGAGCAGTTCTTC. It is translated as CSAIVLDYNEQFF.